These T cell receptor beta chains were read from a single sample in a study of T-cell reconstitution after alpha-beta-depleted transplantation in children. TCRdb passed the PCR reads through MiXCR, listing each CDR3 protein once. The repertoire holds about 200,000 distinct CDR3 sequences, with about 7% as singletons. The specimen was PBMCs, collected before TCRalphabeta/CD19-depleted stem cell transplant. The origin of the receptors is a boy younger than 10 with acute lymphoblastic leukemia, due to receive a stem cell transplant. The CDR3 runs from the conserved cysteine through the conserved F or W. D genes are given only for firm matches. Expanded clones are given a class, and other clones once, few, many or no size at all.

J | V | size | D | DNA | CDR3
TRBJ2-5 | TRBV28 | - | - | TGTGCCAGCAGTTTATTAACGACTATTCAAGAGACCCAGTACTTC | CASSLLTTIQETQYF
TRBJ2-7 | TRBV27 | - | - | TGTGCCAGCACCGAGGTAGGGGGCGAGCAGTACTTC | CASTEVGGEQYF
TRBJ2-5 | TRBV27 | many | - | TGTGCCAGCAGTTTATTATCTAGCTTAGGGGCCCAGTACTTC | CASSLLSSLGAQYF
TRBJ2-1 | TRBV6-2/TRBV6-3 | - | - | TGTGCCAGCAGGGGTTTGGCAGCGTCCTACAATGAGCAGTTCTTC | CASRGLAASYNEQFF
TRBJ2-1 | TRBV29-1 | many | - | TGCAGCGGTGGGGGGTCGGGATACAATGAGCAGTTCTTC | CSGGGSGYNEQFF
TRBJ2-2 | TRBV4-2 | many | TRBD2 | TGTGCCAGCAGCCAAGAGATTAGCGGGGGCACCGGGGAGCTGTTTTTT | CASSQEISGGTGELFF
TRBJ2-1 | TRBV11-2 | - | TRBD2 | TGTGCCAGCAGCTTTGGCGGGAGGGCTGATGAGCAGTTCTTC | CASSFGGRADEQFF
TRBJ2-6 | TRBV6-6 | few | TRBD2 | TGTGCCAGCAGTTCGAGAACATCAGGGACTAGCGGGAGGGCCGAAGGGGCCAACGTCCTGACTTTC | CASSSRTSGTSGRAEGANVLTF
TRBJ2-1 | TRBV30 | few | - | TGTGCCGGGAGCCGGCCCCCGTCGGGGATTGGCAATGAGCAGTTCTTC | CAGSRPPSGIGNEQFF
TRBJ2-7 | TRBV7-9 | many | - | TGTGCCAGCAGCTTAGGGGCGATCGAGCAGTACTTC | CASSLGAIEQYF
TRBJ1-2 | TRBV5-4 | - | TRBD1 | TGTGCCAGCCGGGCAGGGGGAAGTTATGGCTACACCTTC | CASRAGGSYGYTF
TRBJ2-7 | TRBV5-1 | many | TRBD2 | TGCGCCAGCAGCCCAGGGGCACCGGGACTAGCTCCCGAGCAGTACTTC | CASSPGAPGLAPEQYF
TRBJ2-6 | TRBV6-2/TRBV6-3 | - | - | TGTGCCAGCAGCTTAACCCTACGACGATTCTCTGGGGCCAACGTCCTGACTTTC | CASSLTLRRFSGANVLTF
TRBJ2-7 | TRBV5-1 | - | TRBD1 | TGCGCCAGCAGCCTGCTCCAGGGGGCATCCTACGAGCAGTACTTC | CASSLLQGASYEQYF
TRBJ2-1 | TRBV29-1 | many | TRBD1 | TGCAGCGTATACAGGGGCTCCTACAATGAGCAGTTCTTC | CSVYRGSYNEQFF
TRBJ2-5 | TRBV7-9 | many | - | TGTGCCAGCGGAAGCCCCTCCGTTAGGGAGACCCAGTACTTC | CASGSPSVRETQYF
TRBJ2-6 | TRBV14 | few | - | TGTGCCAGCACCCGCTACTCTGGGGCCAACGTCCTGACTTTC | CASTRYSGANVLTF
TRBJ2-2 | TRBV7-9 | - | - | TGTGCTACCAGCCGGGCCCGGGGGCCTAGCACCGGGGAGCTGTTTTTT | CATSRARGPSTGELFF
TRBJ1-2 | TRBV28 | - | - | TGTGCCAGTATTCGGCGAAACTATGGCTACACCTTC | CASIRRNYGYTF
TRBJ2-5 | TRBV29-1 | many | - | TGCAGCGTGACTATGGAGACCCAGTACTTC | CSVTMETQYF
TRBJ1-5 | TRBV15 | - | - | TGTGCCACCAGCAGAGTCCCGGGGGGGAGTCAGCCCCAGCATTTT | CATSRVPGGSQPQHF
TRBJ1-2 | TRBV7-6 | many | TRBD1 | TGTGCCAGCAGCTTAGCCGAACAGGGGAGAGGCTACACCTTC | CASSLAEQGRGYTF
TRBJ2-3 | TRBV7-2 | many | - | TGTGCCAGCAGCTTAGATGAAGATACGCAGTATTTT | CASSLDEDTQYF
TRBJ1-2 | TRBV9 | many | - | TGTGCCAGCAGCGTATCTATTTCTAACTATGGCTACACCTTC | CASSVSISNYGYTF
TRBJ2-1 | TRBV6-4 | many | TRBD2 | TGTGCCAGCAGTGACACTAGCGGGGGCCCCAATGAGCAGTTCTTC | CASSDTSGGPNEQFF
TRBJ2-2 | TRBV29-1 | many | - | TGCAGCGTCCCTGACGCAAACGGGGAGCTGTTTTTT | CSVPDANGELFF
TRBJ2-5 | TRBV7-2 | many | - | TGTGCCAGCAGCTTCAGACGGGGTGGGGAGACCCAGTACTTC | CASSFRRGGETQYF
TRBJ1-2 | TRBV20-1 | - | TRBD1 | TGCAGTGCTAGCGGCGACAGGGGAAACTATGGCTACACCTTC | CSASGDRGNYGYTF